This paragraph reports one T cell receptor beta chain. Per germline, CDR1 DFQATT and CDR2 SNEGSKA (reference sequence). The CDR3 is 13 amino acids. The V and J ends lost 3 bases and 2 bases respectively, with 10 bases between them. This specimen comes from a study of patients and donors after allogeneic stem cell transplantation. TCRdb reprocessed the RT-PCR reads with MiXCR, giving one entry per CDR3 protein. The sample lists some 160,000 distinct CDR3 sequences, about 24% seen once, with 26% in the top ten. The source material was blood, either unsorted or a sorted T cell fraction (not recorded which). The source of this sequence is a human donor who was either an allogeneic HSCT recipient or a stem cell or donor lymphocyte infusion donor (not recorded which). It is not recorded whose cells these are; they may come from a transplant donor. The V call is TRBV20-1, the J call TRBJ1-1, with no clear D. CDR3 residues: CSARGSINTEAFF. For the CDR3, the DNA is TGCAGTGCTAGGGGAAGCATAAACACTGAAGCTTTCTTT.